This is a list of T cell receptor beta chains from one sample in a study of blood T cell repertoires in COVID-19. The table came from immunoSEQ multiplex PCR; TCRdb's copy has only in-frame clones and leaves some out. The sample shows approximately 310,000 clones, 70% to 90% of them seen only once. The sample comprised PBMCs or T cells enriched from blood (not recorded which). The receptors come from a man aged 25-45 years who had recovered from COVID-19. CDR3s include the opening cysteine and the closing phenylalanine or tryptophan. Fields, in order: D gene, V gene, J gene, clone size, CDR3 DNA, CDR3 protein. The D gene is left open where the match is weak. The size field is filled for only some rows; it gives once, few, many or a size class.

d_gene: NA
v_gene: TRBV1
j_gene: TRBJ2-5
abundance: NA
CDR3nt: TGCACCAGCAGCCAACCGGGACTAGCGGGCGGGTGGGAGACCCAGTACTTC
CDR3aa: CTSSQPGLAGGWETQYF

d_gene: TRBD2
v_gene: TRBV6-1
j_gene: TRBJ2-7
abundance: NA
CDR3nt: TGTGCCAGCAGTGAGGCTAGCGGGGGCGGCGACGAGCAGTACTTC
CDR3aa: CASSEASGGGDEQYF

d_gene: NA
v_gene: TRBV5-1
j_gene: TRBJ1-5
abundance: NA
CDR3nt: TGCGCCAGCAGCAAAAGAGCGGATAGCAATCAGCCCCAGCATTTT
CDR3aa: CASSKRADSNQPQHF

d_gene: NA
v_gene: TRBV19
j_gene: TRBJ2-2
abundance: NA
CDR3nt: TGTGCCAGTAGTTCCTCCGCCGGGGTAGGGACCGGGGAGCTGTTTTTT
CDR3aa: CASSSSAGVGTGELFF

d_gene: NA
v_gene: TRBV11-2
j_gene: TRBJ1-2
abundance: NA
CDR3nt: TGTGCCACAGCGGACGGGCGGCTGGGAGGCTACACCTTC
CDR3aa: CATADGRLGGYTF

d_gene: NA
v_gene: TRBV7-6
j_gene: TRBJ1-6
abundance: NA
CDR3nt: TGTGCCAGCACCCCCCTGCAGGGCAGTTCACCCCTCCACTTT
CDR3aa: CASTPLQGSSPLHF

d_gene: NA
v_gene: TRBV10-3
j_gene: TRBJ1-1
abundance: NA
CDR3nt: TGTGCCATCAGTGAGTCGAGCCGTCCGGGAGCTTTCTTT
CDR3aa: CAISESSRPGAFF

d_gene: NA
v_gene: TRBV30
j_gene: TRBJ2-5
abundance: NA
CDR3nt: TGTGCCTGGAGACCCAAAACAGGGCTGGGGGAGACCCAGTACTTC
CDR3aa: CAWRPKTGLGETQYF

d_gene: NA
v_gene: TRBV6-6
j_gene: TRBJ2-7
abundance: once
CDR3nt: TGTGCCAGCAGTTTTATGGATCATGGGCCTGACTACGAGCAGTACTTC
CDR3aa: CASSFMDHGPDYEQYF

d_gene: NA
v_gene: TRBV15
j_gene: TRBJ1-3
abundance: NA
CDR3nt: TGTGCCACCAGCGACAGACGCTCTGGAAACACCATATATTTT
CDR3aa: CATSDRRSGNTIYF

d_gene: TRBD1
v_gene: TRBV25-1
j_gene: TRBJ2-1
abundance: NA
CDR3nt: TGTGCCAGCACTCGTTCGCCGGGACAGGGTACCGATGAGCAGTTCTTC
CDR3aa: CASTRSPGQGTDEQFF

d_gene: NA
v_gene: TRBV5-4
j_gene: TRBJ2-1
abundance: NA
CDR3nt: TGTGCCAGCAGCCGCGGGGCAGAAGAGCAGTTCTTC
CDR3aa: CASSRGAEEQFF

d_gene: TRBD1
v_gene: TRBV2
j_gene: TRBJ1-5
abundance: NA
CDR3nt: TGTGCCAGCAGTGAAGCGCCACAGGGGAATCAGCCCCAGCATTTT
CDR3aa: CASSEAPQGNQPQHF

d_gene: TRBD2
v_gene: TRBV9
j_gene: TRBJ2-3
abundance: NA
CDR3nt: TGTGCCAGCAGCGCAGAACTAGCGGGGGGGCCAGGGGATACGCAGTATTTT
CDR3aa: CASSAELAGGPGDTQYF

d_gene: TRBD2
v_gene: TRBV5-4
j_gene: TRBJ2-1
abundance: NA
CDR3nt: TGTGCCAGCAGCCCAAGGACTAGCGGGGGGGTTTACAATGAGCAGTTCTTC
CDR3aa: CASSPRTSGGVYNEQFF

d_gene: NA
v_gene: TRBV7-9
j_gene: TRBJ1-5
abundance: few
CDR3nt: TGTGCCAGCAGCCCGGGGGGTAAGAGACCCCAGCATTTT
CDR3aa: CASSPGGKRPQHF

d_gene: TRBD2
v_gene: TRBV18
j_gene: TRBJ2-7
abundance: NA
CDR3nt: TGTGCCAGCTCACCCGGGACTAGCGGAATCTACGAGCAGTACTTC
CDR3aa: CASSPGTSGIYEQYF

d_gene: NA
v_gene: TRBV12-3/TRBV12-4
j_gene: TRBJ2-5
abundance: NA
CDR3nt: TGTGCCAGCAAGCGTACAGGACAAGAGACCCAGTACTTC
CDR3aa: CASKRTGQETQYF

d_gene: NA
v_gene: TRBV10-3
j_gene: TRBJ2-7
abundance: NA
CDR3nt: TGTGCCATCAGCGCTGGGACATTCCCCTACGAGCAGTACTTC
CDR3aa: CAISAGTFPYEQYF

d_gene: NA
v_gene: TRBV7-9
j_gene: TRBJ1-4
abundance: NA
CDR3nt: TGTGCCAGCAGCCCCTCCCCGCGAACAACTAATGAAAAACTGTTTTTT
CDR3aa: CASSPSPRTTNEKLFF

d_gene: NA
v_gene: TRBV19
j_gene: TRBJ1-2
abundance: NA
CDR3nt: TGTGCCAGTAGTATAGATCGAGTCTCGCCTAATATCTATGGCTACACCTTC
CDR3aa: CASSIDRVSPNIYGYTF